The entry that follows covers one TCR beta chain sequence. The antigen is undetermined. These data belong to a study of human T cells and chemical hapten exposure. Background on the study: On approximately 2 cm by approximately 2 cm of upper inner arm skin, sensitization was performed with 2% DPC.

The time point denotes: pre-sensitization, week 0. Indicated treatment: therapeutic diphenylcyclopropenone sensitization with weekly scalp DPC. Unfractionated whole blood was the source of the extracted total RNA. TCRdb re-called the RACE reads through MiXCR, storing one row per CDR3 protein. This repertoire shows some 330,000 distinct CDR3 sequences, over 5% found once; its top ten account for roughly 8.2%. Findings and limits, study-wide: Clustering by CDR3 similarity yielded significantly more large clusters from expanded TCRs than controls.

Trimming took 3 bases from V and 0 from J; bases not matched to a gene: 8. CDR3 length: 16 residues. CDR1 SGHDN and CDR2 FVKESK come from the germline V gene. This specimen consisted of whole blood, obtained in connection with sensitization to the hapten diphenylcyclopropenone (DPC). V is TRBV14 and J is TRBJ2-7; 7 bases are shared with TRBD1. This TCR was sampled from a woman aged 18 to 35 with alopecia areata. Some clones in this sample may be carry-over from other donors' samples. CDR3 amino acids: CASSQPGQTGSYEQYF. CDR3 bases: TGTGCCAGCAGCCAGCCGGGACAGACAGGCTCCTACGAGCAGTACTTC.